Listed below are T cell receptor beta chains from one sample, sequenced in a study of T cell repertoires in cytomegalovirus infection. The antigens of these receptors remain unknown. TCRdb re-called the reads with MiXCR, one entry per CDR3 protein. The sample yields approximately 50,000 distinct CDR3 sequences, more than 15% seen once. The specimen was CD8+ T cells from cultured PBMCs, collected from culture after CMV antigen stimulation. Source of these receptors: a human donor in good health (CMV status not recorded). Some clones in this sample may be carry-over from other donors' samples. Both conserved end residues are part of each CDR3. Fields, in order: CDR3 protein, CDR3 DNA, V gene, clone size, D gene, J gene. D genes are given only for firm matches. Rows give clone size only sometimes, using once, few, many, or a class for an expanded clone.

CDR3aa: CASSEAPGGYEQYF
CDR3nt: TGTGCCAGCAGTGAAGCGCCTGGGGGATACGAGCAGTACTTC
v_gene: TRBV2
abundance: NA
d_gene: NA
j_gene: TRBJ2-7

CDR3aa: CASSVGDGYEQYF
CDR3nt: TGTGCCAGCAGCGTGGGGGACGGCTACGAGCAGTACTTC
v_gene: TRBV7-2
abundance: few
d_gene: NA
j_gene: TRBJ2-7

CDR3aa: CASSLGGDAQETQYF
CDR3nt: TGTGCCAGCAGCTTAGGCGGGGACGCTCAAGAGACCCAGTACTTC
v_gene: TRBV7-3
abundance: few
d_gene: NA
j_gene: TRBJ2-5

CDR3aa: CSASTGTYEQYF
CDR3nt: TGCAGTGCCTCGACGGGAACCTACGAGCAGTACTTC
v_gene: TRBV20-1
abundance: NA
d_gene: NA
j_gene: TRBJ2-7

CDR3aa: CASFSGGYTGELFF
CDR3nt: TGTGCCAGCTTTAGCGGGGGGTACACCGGGGAGCTGTTTTTT
v_gene: TRBV7-2
abundance: NA
d_gene: TRBD2
j_gene: TRBJ2-2

CDR3aa: CASSSSGGSADTQYF
CDR3nt: TGTGCCAGCAGCTCCTCAGGTGGGAGCGCAGATACGCAGTATTTT
v_gene: TRBV7-2
abundance: NA
d_gene: NA
j_gene: TRBJ2-3

CDR3aa: CASSPRGSGVYGYTF
CDR3nt: TGTGCCAGCAGCCCCCGGGGTTCGGGGGTCTATGGCTACACCTTC
v_gene: TRBV7-2
abundance: few
d_gene: NA
j_gene: TRBJ1-2

CDR3aa: CASSPLQWINTIYF
CDR3nt: TGTGCCAGCAGCCCGTTACAGTGGATAAACACCATATATTTT
v_gene: TRBV7-2
abundance: NA
d_gene: NA
j_gene: TRBJ1-3

CDR3aa: CASSYSTGYSTEAFF
CDR3nt: TGTGCCAGCAGTTACTCGACAGGGTATTCCACTGAAGCTTTCTTT
v_gene: TRBV6-5
abundance: NA
d_gene: TRBD1
j_gene: TRBJ1-1

CDR3aa: CASSLTTEAFF
CDR3nt: TGTGCCAGCAGCCTCACCACTGAAGCTTTCTTT
v_gene: TRBV14
abundance: NA
d_gene: NA
j_gene: TRBJ1-1

CDR3aa: CASSRLGGARDTEAFF
CDR3nt: TGTGCCAGCAGCCGGTTGGGGGGGGCGCGGGACACTGAAGCTTTCTTT
v_gene: TRBV14
abundance: many
d_gene: NA
j_gene: TRBJ1-1

CDR3aa: CASSQEWQSNQPQHF
CDR3nt: TGCGCCAGCAGCCAAGAATGGCAGTCAAATCAGCCCCAGCATTTT
v_gene: TRBV4-3
abundance: NA
d_gene: NA
j_gene: TRBJ1-5

CDR3aa: CASSLKSGSYEQFF
CDR3nt: TGTGCCAGCAGCTTAAAAAGCGGGAGTTATGAGCAGTTCTTC
v_gene: TRBV7-6
abundance: NA
d_gene: TRBD2
j_gene: TRBJ2-1

CDR3aa: CASSPNTNEQYF
CDR3nt: TGTGCCAGCAGTCCGAATACTAACGAGCAGTACTTC
v_gene: TRBV7-9
abundance: NA
d_gene: NA
j_gene: TRBJ2-7

CDR3aa: CASSYRDVSYNEQFF
CDR3nt: TGTGCCAGCAGTTACCGGGACGTCTCCTACAATGAGCAGTTCTTC
v_gene: TRBV6-2/TRBV6-3
abundance: NA
d_gene: NA
j_gene: TRBJ2-1

CDR3aa: CASSLAPQGRPSDTQYF
CDR3nt: TGTGCCAGCAGCTTAGCTCCGCAAGGGCGCCCCTCAGATACGCAGTATTTT
v_gene: TRBV11-2
abundance: few
d_gene: NA
j_gene: TRBJ2-3

CDR3aa: CASRTTLAAYNEQFF
CDR3nt: TGTGCCAGTAGGACCACTCTTGCGGCATACAATGAGCAGTTCTTC
v_gene: TRBV19
abundance: NA
d_gene: NA
j_gene: TRBJ2-1

CDR3aa: CASSLEGYSGNTIYF
CDR3nt: TGTGCCAGCAGCTTAGAGGGGTACTCTGGAAACACCATATATTTT
v_gene: TRBV7-2
abundance: many
d_gene: NA
j_gene: TRBJ1-3

CDR3aa: CASSQDSAGLNTEAFF
CDR3nt: TGCGCCAGCAGCCAAGATTCGGCAGGGCTGAACACTGAAGCTTTCTTT
v_gene: TRBV4-3
abundance: NA
d_gene: NA
j_gene: TRBJ1-1

CDR3aa: CASSLFETGNYGYTF
CDR3nt: TGTGCCAGCAGCTTATTTGAGACAGGGAACTATGGCTACACCTTC
v_gene: TRBV7-9
abundance: few
d_gene: TRBD1
j_gene: TRBJ1-2

CDR3aa: CASSKTGNTEAFF
CDR3nt: TGTGCCAGCAGCAAGACCGGGAACACTGAAGCTTTCTTT
v_gene: TRBV7-2
abundance: NA
d_gene: NA
j_gene: TRBJ1-1

CDR3aa: CASSLTRTEQFF
CDR3nt: TGTGCCAGCAGCTTGACTAGGACCGAGCAGTTCTTC
v_gene: TRBV5-5
abundance: once
d_gene: NA
j_gene: TRBJ2-1

CDR3aa: CASSDALGVTGELFF
CDR3nt: TGCGCCAGCAGCGATGCCCTGGGTGTGACCGGGGAGCTGTTTTTT
v_gene: TRBV5-1
abundance: NA
d_gene: NA
j_gene: TRBJ2-2

CDR3aa: CSARPPDRPSYEQYF
CDR3nt: TGCAGTGCTCGCCCCCCGGACAGGCCATCCTACGAGCAGTACTTC
v_gene: TRBV20-1
abundance: few
d_gene: TRBD1
j_gene: TRBJ2-7

CDR3aa: CASSLTGLAASYEQYF
CDR3nt: TGTGCCAGCAGCCTTACGGGACTAGCGGCCTCCTACGAGCAGTACTTC
v_gene: TRBV7-2
abundance: few
d_gene: TRBD2
j_gene: TRBJ2-7

CDR3aa: CASSSIAGEGADTQSF
CDR3nt: TGTGCCAGCAGTTCCATAGCGGGAGAAGGAGCAGATACGCAGTCTTTT
v_gene: TRBV28
abundance: NA
d_gene: TRBD2
j_gene: TRBJ2-3

CDR3aa: CAISGTEPYEQYF
CDR3nt: TGTGCCATCAGTGGGACGGAGCCCTACGAGCAGTACTTC
v_gene: TRBV10-3
abundance: NA
d_gene: NA
j_gene: TRBJ2-7

CDR3aa: CASSQPLGEGTYYEQYF
CDR3nt: TGTGCCAGCAGCCAACCCCTTGGGGAGGGGACCTACTACGAGCAGTACTTC
v_gene: TRBV12-3/TRBV12-4
abundance: few
d_gene: TRBD2
j_gene: TRBJ2-7